These T cell receptor beta chains were read from a single sample in a study of response to subunit inactivated influenza vaccine. A single record per CDR3 protein comes from TCRdb applying MiXCR to the RT-PCR reads. The sample holds 500,000 to 550,000 distinct CDR3 sequences; approximately 6.9% are singletons and the top ten take 10% to 15%. This sample comprised PBMCs from blood, obtained about 23 months after vaccination. The origin of the receptors is a man between 50 and 69 years old who received an inactivated influenza vaccine. CDR3s include the opening cysteine and the closing phenylalanine or tryptophan. The D gene is left open where the match is weak. Clone size is stated in some rows and not others, as once, few, many or a class when expanded.

TGTGCCAGCAGCCAAGCGGGACTAGCGGGAAACTCCTACAATGAGCAGTTCTTC	CASSQAGLAGNSYNEQFF	many	TRBD2	TRBV4-2	TRBJ2-1
TGTGCCATCAGTGAGTCGACTCGAGAGGAACGCACTGAAGCTTTCTTT	CAISESTREERTEAFF	-	-	TRBV10-3	TRBJ1-1
TGCAGTGCTATATACGGCGGGAGTCATCGGCGCGAGCAGTACTTC	CSAIYGGSHRREQYF	-	TRBD2	TRBV20-1	TRBJ2-7
TGTGCCAGCAGCCCGGCGGGTAGCTCCTACAATGAGCAGTTCTTC	CASSPAGSSYNEQFF	-	-	TRBV11-2	TRBJ2-1
TGTGCCTGGAGTCTGAGGCAGAAGCAGTTCTTC	CAWSLRQKQFF	many	-	TRBV30	TRBJ2-1
TGTGCCAGCAGCTTACACAGGGCCAAGGGAAACACCATATATTTT	CASSLHRAKGNTIYF	few	-	TRBV5-8	TRBJ1-3
TGCAGTGCTAGAGCAGGGAGCCAGCCCCAGCATTTT	CSARAGSQPQHF	few	-	TRBV20-1	TRBJ1-5
TGTGCCAGTAGTATAGGGTCGTCGGTTCAGCTCTTC	CASSIGSSVQLF	-	-	TRBV19	TRBJ2-1
TGCGCCAGCAGCTTACCCGCGAGACTTACAGGGACAAAGTGGTATTTT	CASSLPARLTGTKWYF	many	-	TRBV5-1	TRBJ2-3
TGTGCCAGCAGCACGCCTTTGACTAGCGACACAGATACGCAGTATTTT	CASSTPLTSDTDTQYF	-	-	TRBV21-1	TRBJ2-3
TGTGCCAGCAGTGAGGAGGGGTCGCATGGCTACACCTTC	CASSEEGSHGYTF	many	-	TRBV2	TRBJ1-2
TGTGCCAGCAGTTCCCGGGACCCTGCAGATACGCAGTATTTT	CASSSRDPADTQYF	few	-	TRBV27	TRBJ2-3
TGCGCCAGCAGCCAAGGAATGTTGGGGGGCCGGCCAGATACGCAGTATTTT	CASSQGMLGGRPDTQYF	-	-	TRBV4-1	TRBJ2-3
TGCGCCAGCAGCGTGGGGGACCAAGAGACCCAGTACTTC	CASSVGDQETQYF	-	-	TRBV5-1	TRBJ2-5
TGTGCCAGCTCTCCCCGGGCGGGGTCTACCTACGAGCAGTACTTC	CASSPRAGSTYEQYF	-	-	TRBV18	TRBJ2-7
TGTGCCAGCAGTGGTCACAGGGAGGCAGATACGCAGTATTTT	CASSGHREADTQYF	-	-	TRBV2	TRBJ2-3
TGTGCCTGGAACCCTCCTCTGGATCAGCAGTTCTTC	CAWNPPLDQQFF	-	-	TRBV30	TRBJ2-1
TGCAGTGCTAGAGATGCGGGACACACGAACACTGAAGCTTTCTTT	CSARDAGHTNTEAFF	-	-	TRBV20-1	TRBJ1-1
TGCGCCAGCCACGACGCTAACACCGGGGAGCTGTTTTTT	CASHDANTGELFF	few	-	TRBV5-1	TRBJ2-2
TGTGCCATCGGGACTAGCGGGGGTCCAGATACGCAGTATTTT	CAIGTSGGPDTQYF	few	TRBD2	TRBV10-3	TRBJ2-3
TGTGCCACGTCATATGATTGGACTACCATAGATACGCAGTATTTT	CATSYDWTTIDTQYF	few	-	TRBV10-3	TRBJ2-3
TGTGCCAGCAGTGTAAGGGGCAGGAACTATGGCTACACCTTC	CASSVRGRNYGYTF	many	-	TRBV7-9	TRBJ1-2
TGTGCCAGTAGTACTAGCGGGGGGCTATTCACCGGGGAGCTGTTTTTT	CASSTSGGLFTGELFF	-	TRBD2	TRBV10-3	TRBJ2-2
TGCGCCAGCAGCCAAGATTTCTGGCAGAGGACCGGCTACACCTTC	CASSQDFWQRTGYTF	few	-	TRBV4-3	TRBJ1-2
TGTGCCAGCAGCTTAATGATTGGGGTTGGGGAGAACACAGATACGCAGTATTTT	CASSLMIGVGENTDTQYF	-	-	TRBV7-8	TRBJ2-3
TGTGCCAGCTCACCAAGCCAAAACAGGGGGGAAAACATTCAGTACTTC	CASSPSQNRGENIQYF	many	TRBD1	TRBV18	TRBJ2-4
TGTGCCATCAGTGAAGGGGAATCCAATGAAAAACTGTTTTTT	CAISEGESNEKLFF	-	-	TRBV10-3	TRBJ1-4
TGTGCCAGCAGCCAGGGGGTCGTAAATTCACCCCTCCACTTT	CASSQGVVNSPLHF	few	-	TRBV14	TRBJ1-6
TGTGCCAGCAGCGCAAGAGGACTTACCACAGATACGCAGTATTTT	CASSARGLTTDTQYF	few	-	TRBV9	TRBJ2-3